These 10 T cell receptor beta chains were sequenced from one sample in a study of cytomegalovirus exposure and HLA in healthy donors. Both 60 Vbeta primers and 13 Jbeta primers went into the PCR. The protocol was immunoSEQ multiplex PCR, while the TCRdb copy is restricted to in-frame clones and leaves out a portion. The table records about 130,000 clones, around 72% of them present only once. The sample taken for sequencing was PBMCs. These TCRs come from a human donor in good health.

To note about this clone: A read error may produce the germline difference seen at one junction end. The chain links TRBV7-9 to TRBJ2-5; the match to TRBD2 covers 8 bases. CDR1 and CDR2 from the germline V gene are SEHNR and FQNEAQ (reference sequence). This CDR3 is 16 amino acids long. The DNA for the CDR3 is TGTTCCAGCAGCTACTGGGCAGCGGGGGTGGAAGAGACCCAGTACTTC. Translating it yields CSSSYWAAGVEETQYF.

CDR3 DNA sequence: TGTGCCAGCAGCTTATTGGCGGGAGGGCGACACGAGCAGTACTTC. Translating gives CASSLLAGGRHEQYF. The chain links TRBV7-8 to TRBJ2-7, with 9 bases lining up with TRBD2. The junction had 7 bases not matched to a gene; V was cut back by 2 bases and J by 5 bases. The CDR3 length is 15 residues. The germline V gene encodes CDR1 SGHVS and CDR2 FQNEAQ.

V is TRBV5-6 and J is TRBJ2-5; D remains ambiguous. The V gene's germline CDR1 is SGHDT and CDR2 YYEEEE. There are 13 residues in the CDR3. The V and J ends lost 1 base and 2 bases respectively, with 6 bases between them. This CDR3 reads CASSLQIQETQYF. The CDR3, as DNA: TGTGCCAGCAGCTTGCAGATTCAAGAGACCCAGTACTTC.

This chain links TRBV9 with TRBJ1-1; D gene unclear. CDR1 SGDLS and CDR2 YYNGEE come from the germline V gene. The CDR3 has 13 residues. V lost 0 bases and J 3 bases, leaving 6 bases between the germline ends. CDR3 amino acids: CASSVGVDTEAFF. The CDR3 coding sequence is TGTGCCAGCAGCGTAGGTGTCGACACTGAAGCTTTCTTT.

This clone was detected a few times. The chain employs TRBV7-9 and TRBJ1-2; D is uncertain. V was trimmed by 3 bases and J by 3 bases, leaving 17 bases between them. CDR3 length equals 16 residues. Germline values: CDR1 SEHNR, CDR2 FQNEAQ (reference sequence). The CDR3 reads CASSFGFGAGDYGYTF. CDR3 nucleotide sequence: TGTGCCAGCAGCTTTGGTTTCGGAGCCGGAGACTATGGCTACACCTTC.

This chain joins TRBV4-3 and TRBJ2-1; TRBD2 matches 9 bases. CDR3 size: 17 residues. Per germline, CDR1 LGHNA and CDR2 YSLEER. The V and J ends lost 0 bases and 6 bases, in that order; junction bases with no gene match: 9. The CDR3 DNA sequence: TGCGCCAGCAGCCAAGAAAGGGCGGGGGGGCAGAGCAATGAGCAGTTCTTC. Its translation: CASSQERAGGQSNEQFF.

The chain carries TRBV5-5 and TRBJ1-2; D remains ambiguous. Germline V CDR1 and CDR2: SGHKS, YYEKEE (reference sequence). This CDR3 has 15 residues. Trimming took 2 bases from V and 3 from J, leaving 14 bases between them. CDR3 sequence reads: CASSFFARPDYGYTF. DNA for the CDR3: TGTGCCAGCAGCTTTTTTGCCCGTCCGGACTATGGCTACACCTTC.

The chain is built from TRBV28 and TRBJ1-1; the D is unclear. The CDR3 is 14 residues long. Germline V gene sequence: CDR1 MDHEN, CDR2 SYDVKM. V dropped 5 bases and J dropped 3 bases, with 13 bases sitting between them. This CDR3 is CASSPSGRDTEAFF. DNA for the CDR3: TGTGCCAGCAGTCCCTCGGGGAGGGACACTGAAGCTTTCTTT.

The chain links TRBV7-3 to TRBJ2-4; the match to TRBD2 covers 8 bases. CDR3 length: 19 amino acids. V gave up 5 bases and J gave up 1 base; unmatched junction bases: 16. Germline assignment: CDR1 SGHTA and CDR2 FQGTGA. The chain's CDR3 is CASSPGLGVGSLAKNIQYF. The CDR3 coding sequence is TGTGCCAGCAGCCCGGGACTAGGCGTGGGTTCCCTCGCCAAAAACATTCAGTACTTC.

This rearrangement joins TRBV9 to TRBJ2-7, with 9 bases matching TRBD1. The germline CDR1 and CDR2 sequences are SGDLS and YYNGEE. V shed 0 bases and J 2 bases; nucleotides not matched to a gene: 6. CDR3 size: 16 residues. CDR3 region: CASSVGGTGIAYEQYF. Here the CDR3 DNA reads TGTGCCAGCAGCGTAGGGGGGACAGGGATCGCCTACGAGCAGTACTTC. Complete variable domain (other parts from reference TRBV9 and TRBJ2-7): DSGVTQTPKHLITATGQRVTLRCSPRSGDLSVYWYQQSLDQGLQFLIQYYNGEERAKGNILERFSAQQFPDLHSELNLSSLELGDSALYFCASSVGGTGIAYEQYFGPGTRLTVT.